What follows are 18 T cell receptor beta chains derived from one specimen sequenced in a study of human T cells and chemical hapten exposure. TCRdb redid the calling of the 5' RACE reads with MiXCR, one entry per CDR3 protein. This table holds 130,000 or so distinct CDR3 sequences, around 4% found once. Unfractionated whole blood served as the source for total RNA extraction. The origin of the receptors is a female donor in good health.

This clonotype was recorded at least ten times. The rearrangement uses TRBV5-1 and TRBJ2-7; 7 bases match TRBD2. The CDR3 loop spans 14 amino acids. With 2 bases clipped from V and 0 bases from J, the junction kept 2 bases outside the gene matches. Germline lookup yields CDR1 SGHRS and CDR2 YFSETQ. The CDR3 region is CASSLAGSSYEQYF. The CDR3 DNA sequence: TGCGCCAGCAGCTTAGCGGGAAGCTCCTACGAGCAGTACTTC.

This clonotype has at least ten counts. The chain carries TRBV6-2 or TRBV6-3 and TRBJ1-1; TRBD1 aligns across 7 bases. Germline loops: CDR1 MNHEY, CDR2 SVGEGT. CDR3 length: 14 residues. V dropped 6 bases and J dropped 6; count of bases not matched to a gene: 10. Here the CDR3 reads CASSWGQPRPEAFF. CDR3 sequence (DNA): TGTGCCAGCAGCTGGGGACAGCCCCGACCTGAAGCTTTCTTT.

This clonotype occurred many times. The chain combines TRBV24-1 with TRBJ2-2; tentative D call: TRBD2 (5 bases). Looked up from germline, CDR1 is KGHDR and CDR2 is SFDVKD. Trimming pared 0 bases from V and 5 bases from J, leaving 12 bases between. CDR3 length: 16 amino acids. CDR3 sequence reads: CATSDLTGVGTGELFF. The CDR3 DNA is TGTGCCACCAGTGATTTGACCGGGGTGGGAACCGGGGAGCTGTTTTTT.

With regard to this clonotype: This may be a read error, as it is one base from a much larger clone. This chain joins TRBV3-1 and TRBJ1-6, with unresolved D. Germline lookup yields CDR1 LGHDT and CDR2 YNNKEL (reference sequence). The CDR3 sequence is 14 residues long. V was pared by 1 base and J by 14 bases, with 15 bases between. DNA for the CDR3: TGTGCCAGCAGCCAAGTTGGTCAGGCGGCGACCCTCCACTTT. It is translated as CASSQVGQAATLHF.

This clonotype was seen at least ten times. The chain links TRBV2 to TRBJ2-5; D is unclear. The CDR3 has 10 amino acids. The germline gives CDR1 SNHLY, CDR2 FYNNEI. V lost 5 bases, J lost 6 bases, and 4 bases lay in between. The CDR3, as DNA: TGTGCCAGCAGTACGCAGACCCAGTACTTC. This codes for CASSTQTQYF.

The gene calls are TRBV20-1 and TRBJ1-1, with 9 positions matching TRBD1. J was trimmed by 7 bases and V by 8 bases; bases with no gene match: 14. The CDR3 totals 14 residues. Germline CDR1 reads DFQATT; CDR2 reads SNEGSKA (reference sequence). Here the CDR3 DNA reads TGCAGTAACCGACCAGGGACAGGGACTCGTGAAGCTTTCTTT. It codes for CSNRPGTGTREAFF.

The table lists this clonotype with a few counts. The V gene is TRBV11-2, the J gene TRBJ1-5, with D uncertain. V was cut by 2 bases and J by 7 bases, with 12 bases left in between. The CDR3 loop spans 14 amino acids. CDR1 SGHAT and CDR2 FQNNGV come from the germline V gene. The CDR3 DNA reads TGTGCCAGCAGCTTATTAGGATTTAACCAGCCCCAGCATTTT. Its protein product is CASSLLGFNQPQHF.

This rearrangement joins TRBV9 to TRBJ2-1; D is possibly TRBD1 or TRBD2 (5 bases each). V lost 0 bases to trimming and J lost 7 bases, with 8 bases between them. The germline V gene has CDR1 SGDLS and CDR2 YYNGEE. The length of the CDR3 is 13 residues. The CDR3 sequence is CASSVGWGNEQFF. The CDR3 DNA sequence: TGTGCCAGCAGCGTAGGTTGGGGGAATGAGCAGTTCTTC. Full variable domain (outside the CDR3, taken from reference TRBV9 and TRBJ2-1): DSGVTQTPKHLITATGQRVTLRCSPRSGDLSVYWYQQSLDQGLQFLIQYYNGEERAKGNILERFSAQQFPDLHSELNLSSLELGDSALYFCASSVGWGNEQFFGPGTRLTVL.

The V gene is TRBV5-1, the J gene TRBJ2-7, with D possibly TRBD1 on 5 matching bases. V lost 0 bases, J lost 0 bases, and 13 bases lay in between. Germline CDR1 is SGHRS and CDR2 is YFSETQ. CDR3 length equals 16 residues. The CDR3 loop reads CASSLVSAGRSYEQYF. The CDR3 DNA follows: TGCGCCAGCAGCTTGGTTTCGGCAGGGCGCTCCTACGAGCAGTACTTC. Combining the CDR3 with reference TRBV5-1 and TRBJ2-7 gives the whole variable domain KAGVTQTPRYLIKTRGQQVTLSCSPISGHRSVSWYQQTPGQGLQFLFEYFSETQRNKGNFPGRFSGRQFSNSRSEMNVSTLELGDSALYLCASSLVSAGRSYEQYFGPGTRLTVT.

This clonotype was recorded at least ten times. The chain joins TRBV7-6 to TRBJ2-3; D possibly matches TRBD1 or TRBD2 (6 bases each). The CDR3 consists of 12 residues. Germline values: CDR1 SGHVS, CDR2 FNYEAQ. Trimming removed 5 bases at V and 6 bases at J, with 9 bases between. The chain's CDR3 is CASSKGGDTQYF. The DNA of the CDR3 is TGTGCCAGCAGCAAAGGGGGGGATACGCAGTATTTT.

This clonotype was observed many times. The gene calls are TRBV29-1 and TRBJ2-1; 14 positions agree with TRBD2. J gave up 7 bases and V 8 bases, and 10 bases lay outside the gene matches. Germline values: CDR1 SQVTM, CDR2 ANQGSEA. The length of the CDR3 is 15 residues. CDR3 amino acids: CSSLTSGGAPNEQFF. The DNA for the CDR3 is TGCAGCTCGCTGACTAGCGGGGGGGCACCGAATGAGCAGTTCTTC.

This clonotype has a count of ten or more. The chain joins TRBV7-9 to TRBJ2-7, with a weak D call TRBD2 (5 bases). Trimming stripped 5 bases from V and 6 bases from J, with 14 bases between. The CDR3 covers 13 residues. Per germline, CDR1 SEHNR and CDR2 FQNEAQ (reference sequence). In DNA, the CDR3 is TGTGCCAGCAGCCGCCCAGGACGGGGCGAGCAGTACTTC. It translates to CASSRPGRGEQYF.

This chain connects TRBV7-2 to TRBJ1-4, with D possibly TRBD1 on 5 matching bases. Germline CDR1 is SGHTA and CDR2 is FQGNSA. Trimming removed 4 bases at V and 5 bases at J, with 14 bases between. The length of the CDR3 is 15 residues. CDR3 region: CASSSREGCNEKLFF. The CDR3 DNA is TGTGCCAGCAGCTCCCGGGAGGGGTGCAATGAAAAACTGTTTTTT.

This clonotype was seen at least ten times. This chain links TRBV28 with TRBJ1-5, with a tentative D call TRBD1 (6 bases). Germline V gene data show CDR1 as MDHEN and CDR2 as SYDVKM. V lost 4 bases and J lost 1, with 23 bases in between. The CDR3 spans 19 residues. The CDR3 bases are TGTGCCAGCAGTTCCGAGCGGTGGGACACTTATCGGAGCAATCAGCCCCAGCATTTT. Translation gives CASSSERWDTYRSNQPQHF.

A remark on this clonotype: A much larger clone lies a single base off, so this may be a read error. The CDR3, as DNA: TGTGCCAGCCGAACGATTGCGGGGGGCAGCACAGATACGCAGTATTTT. This translates into CASRTIAGGSTDTQYF. This chain joins TRBV6-5 and TRBJ2-3; TRBD2 matches at 8 bases. Trimming at V came to 8 bases and at J to 0 bases, leaving 10 bases not matched to a gene. Germline CDR1 reads MNHEY; CDR2 reads SVGAGI. This CDR3 contains 16 residues.

This clonotype was seen many times. V usage is TRBV6-5 and J usage is TRBJ2-3; D remains unclear. Germline CDR1 MNHEY, CDR2 SVGAGI. Trimming pared 2 bases from V and 2 bases from J, leaving 11 bases between. The CDR3 loop spans 15 amino acids. The CDR3: CASSYQSSNTDTQYF. As DNA, the CDR3 is TGTGCCAGCAGTTACCAGTCGTCAAACACAGATACGCAGTATTTT.

Regarding this clonotype: This may come from a read error, since a much larger clone is one base off. The rearrangement uses TRBV6-2 or TRBV6-3 and TRBJ1-5; D not resolved. This CDR3 region has 14 residues. The germline CDR1 and CDR2 sequences are MNHEY and SVGEGT. Trimming left V 3 bases short and J 2 bases short, with 8 bases between. The CDR3 region has the DNA TGTGCCAGCAGTTATTCACAGTGCAATCAGCCCCAGCATTTT. Its translation is CASSYSQCNQPQHF.

This clonotype was picked up many times. The chain recombines TRBV5-4 with TRBJ2-3; D is undetermined. The ends were cut back, 0 bases at V and 4 bases at J, with 18 bases in the middle. The germline V gene encodes CDR1 SGHNT and CDR2 YYREEE (reference sequence). CDR3 length: 17 amino acids. The CDR3 DNA reads TGTGCCAGCAGCTTGGAGGGCAGGAAAGGACCTTCAGATACGCAGTATTTT. The encoded protein is CASSLEGRKGPSDTQYF.